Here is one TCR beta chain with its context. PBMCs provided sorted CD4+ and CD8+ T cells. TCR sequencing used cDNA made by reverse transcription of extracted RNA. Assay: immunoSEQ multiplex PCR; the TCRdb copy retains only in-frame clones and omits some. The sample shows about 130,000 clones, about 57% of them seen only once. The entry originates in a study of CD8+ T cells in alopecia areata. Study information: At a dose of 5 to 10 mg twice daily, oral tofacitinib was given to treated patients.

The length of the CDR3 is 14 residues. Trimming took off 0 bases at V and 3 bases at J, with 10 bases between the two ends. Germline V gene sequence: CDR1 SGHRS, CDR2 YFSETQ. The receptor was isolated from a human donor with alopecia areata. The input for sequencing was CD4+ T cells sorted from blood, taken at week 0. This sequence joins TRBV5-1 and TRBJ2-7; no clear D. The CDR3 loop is CASSLAGKVYEQYF. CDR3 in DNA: TGCGCCAGCAGCTTGGCCGGAAAGGTCTACGAGCAGTACTTC.